Each of the 30 T cell receptor beta chains below was sequenced from the same sample in a study of response to subunit inactivated influenza vaccine. One entry per CDR3 protein, called by TCRdb with MiXCR from the RT-PCR reads. The sample holds roughly 520,000 distinct CDR3 sequences, about 25% seen once. The starting material was CD4+ T cells sorted from PBMCs, obtained roughly 5 days after vaccination. The receptors were sampled from a middle-aged man who received an inactivated influenza vaccine.

The CDR3 nucleotides are TGTGCCATCAGGGAAGTGACAACGGCGAGCGAGCAGTACTTC. It codes for CAIREVTTASEQYF. The chain has TRBV10-3 and TRBJ2-7; D uncertain. Germline V gene lookup returns CDR1 ENHRY and CDR2 SYGVKD. The V and J ends lost 6 bases and 6 bases respectively, with 18 bases between them. CDR3 length: 14 residues.

V gene TRBV5-5 combines with J gene TRBJ2-1, with 7 bases that match TRBD2. The CDR3 loop spans 17 amino acids. Unmatched junction bases numbered 10, after V lost 4 bases and J lost 0 bases. Germline V lookup: CDR1 SGHKS, CDR2 YYEKEE (reference sequence). The CDR3 loop is CASSPRASGSSYNEQFF. In nucleotides, the CDR3 is TGTGCCAGCAGCCCCCGGGCTAGCGGTAGCTCCTACAATGAGCAGTTCTTC.

The V and J genes are TRBV6-2 or TRBV6-3 and TRBJ2-7, with 7 positions matching TRBD2. This CDR3 is built from 17 residues. CDR1 is MNHEY and CDR2 is SVGEGT in the germline V gene. V trimming: 1 base; J trimming: 0 bases; junction bases outside the gene matches: 9. The CDR3 loop is CASSYWGNRGDSYEQYF. CDR3 DNA sequence: TGTGCCAGCAGTTACTGGGGAAACCGGGGGGACTCCTACGAGCAGTACTTC.

The sample holds a few counts of this clonotype. J is TRBJ2-4 and V is TRBV10-1; no clear D. From germline, CDR1 is WNHNN and CDR2 SYGVQD (reference sequence). This CDR3 region has 15 residues. Trimming removed 2 bases from V and 0 bases from J, with 8 bases in between. The CDR3 sequence is CASSENRLAKNIQYF. CDR3 DNA: TGCGCCAGCAGTGAGAACAGACTAGCCAAAAACATTCAGTACTTC.

The rearrangement uses TRBV20-1 and TRBJ1-6, with 7 bases fitting TRBD1. CDR1 is DFQATT, CDR2 SNEGSKA, per germline (reference sequence). This CDR3 region has 15 residues. V was clipped by 5 bases and J by 7 bases; unmatched bases: 11. The CDR3 DNA is TGCAGTGCTTCCCCGGGGACAGTCCGAAATTCACCCCTCCACTTT. Translating gives CSASPGTVRNSPLHF.

The chain links TRBV29-1 to TRBJ2-6, with TRBD2 as a possible D gene (6 bases). The CDR3 is 14 amino acids. Germline CDR1 is SQVTM and CDR2 is ANQGSEA. V was shortened by 5 bases and J by 0 bases, with 8 bases between the two germline ends. The CDR3 DNA sequence: TGCAGCGTTCGGGGACTCTCTGGGGCCAACGTCCTGACTTTC. Translating it yields CSVRGLSGANVLTF.

This clonotype came up a few times. The CDR3 spells CASSLTRWDTQYF. In DNA form, the CDR3 reads TGCGCCAGCAGCTTGACCCGGTGGGATACGCAGTATTTT. The rearrangement uses TRBV5-1 and TRBJ2-3; D gene unclear. V lost 1 base, J lost 6 bases, and 9 bases lay in between. The CDR3 runs to 13 residues. From germline, CDR1 is SGHRS and CDR2 YFSETQ.

The sample holds many counts of this clonotype. The chain combines TRBV24-1 with TRBJ2-1; D is unclear. From germline, CDR1 is KGHDR and CDR2 SFDVKD. CDR3 length: 16 residues. V lost 1 base and J lost 0, with 9 bases in between. The CDR3 region is CATSDFRGSSYNEQFF. CDR3 sequence (DNA): TGTGCCACCAGTGATTTCCGAGGAAGCTCCTACAATGAGCAGTTCTTC.

This clonotype has only a few counts. The CDR3 sequence: CSARRSGGGETQYF. The CDR3 DNA reads as TGCAGTGCTCGACGTAGCGGGGGTGGGGAGACCCAGTACTTC. The chain recombines TRBV20-1 with TRBJ2-5; 9 bases align to TRBD2. In germline, CDR1 is DFQATT, CDR2 SNEGSKA (reference sequence). The CDR3 sequence is 14 residues long. The V gene end was trimmed by 5 bases and the J gene end by 5 bases; junction bases not matched to a gene: 9.

This clonotype was seen repeatedly, ten times or more. The V call is TRBV20-1, the J call TRBJ2-6; a weak D match, TRBD2 (6 bases). V was pared by 3 bases and J by 2 bases, with 8 bases between. The CDR3 totals 14 residues. CDR1 is DFQATT and CDR2 is SNEGSKA in the germline V gene (reference sequence). CDR3 region: CSASGGAGANVLTF. The CDR3 DNA reads as TGCAGTGCTAGTGGAGGGGCTGGGGCCAACGTCCTGACTTTC.

The V and J genes are TRBV20-1 and TRBJ1-2, with D unclear. This CDR3 contains 12 residues. V lost 2 bases, J lost 0 bases, and 4 bases lay in between. In germline, CDR1 is DFQATT, CDR2 SNEGSKA (reference sequence). The CDR3 sequence: CSARLTNYGYTF. CDR3 in DNA: TGCAGTGCTAGATTAACTAACTATGGCTACACCTTC.

Ten or more counts support this clonotype. The rearrangement joins TRBV5-1 to TRBJ2-1; 11 bases map to TRBD2. With V trimmed by 5 bases and J by 0 bases, 10 bases remained unmatched. The CDR3 has 18 amino acids. Per germline, CDR1 SGHRS and CDR2 YFSETQ. The chain's CDR3 is CASRLAGAPRSSYNEQFF. As DNA, the CDR3 is TGCGCCAGCAGACTAGCGGGGGCCCCGAGGAGCTCCTACAATGAGCAGTTCTTC.

This clonotype was observed a few times. V usage is TRBV5-1 and J usage is TRBJ1-2; D gene ambiguous. V dropped 4 bases and J dropped 5 bases, with 12 bases sitting between them. There are 13 residues in the CDR3. Germline CDR1 reads SGHRS; CDR2 reads YFSETQ. CDR3 nucleotide sequence: TGCGCCAGCAGCCAGGACGGAATATATGGCTACACCTTC. This sequence encodes CASSQDGIYGYTF.

The DNA of the CDR3 is TGTGCCAGCAGCCATCCCGCGGGGACGGGGCAGTTCTTC. Amino acid sequence: CASSHPAGTGQFF. The rearrangement links TRBV7-2 to TRBJ2-1, with D perhaps matching TRBD2 (6 bases). This CDR3 region has 13 residues. Deletions cut 5 bases from V and 12 bases from J, with 17 bases between. CDR1 is SGHTA, CDR2 FQGNSA, per germline.

This clonotype has just a few counts. The rearrangement uses TRBV10-3 and TRBJ1-5, with D uncertain. Germline assignment: CDR1 ENHRY and CDR2 SYGVKD. The CDR3 has 14 residues. V was cut by 7 bases and J by 5 bases, with 15 bases left in between. The CDR3 here is CAINRGGPDQPQHF. The CDR3 coding sequence is TGTGCCATCAATCGGGGTGGGCCGGATCAGCCCCAGCATTTT.

This clonotype came up a few times. The V gene is TRBV20-1, the J gene TRBJ2-7; D tentatively reads TRBD1 or TRBD2 (5 bases each). Germline V gene data show CDR1 as DFQATT and CDR2 as SNEGSKA (reference sequence). This CDR3 is built from 11 residues. The CDR3 DNA is TGCACCCTCCGGGACGCGGACGAGCAGTACTTC. This translates into CTLRDADEQYF.

Details on this clonotype: Germline is not matched at one junction end, which may reflect a read error. The CDR3 loop is CVSRQFLRDRVMYEQYF. The CDR3 bases are TGTGTCAGCAGGCAATTCCTGCGGGACAGGGTTATGTACGAGCAGTACTTC. J is TRBJ2-7 and V is TRBV27; 9 nucleotides align to TRBD1. From germline, CDR1 is MNHEY and CDR2 SMNVEV (reference sequence). The CDR3 totals 17 residues.

The gene calls are TRBV6-1 and TRBJ1-5; 9 nucleotides line up with TRBD1. From germline, CDR1 is MNHNS and CDR2 SASEGT. J was trimmed by 4 bases and V by 7 bases; bases with no gene match: 8. CDR3 length: 15 residues. CDR3 residues: CASTPDRGSNQPQHF. The CDR3 region has the DNA TGTGCCAGCACTCCGGACAGGGGCTCAAATCAGCCCCAGCATTTT.

This clonotype was seen more than once but under ten times. The chain has TRBV20-1 and TRBJ2-7; 9 bases map to TRBD2. This CDR3 has 16 residues. Looked up from germline, CDR1 is DFQATT and CDR2 is SNEGSKA (reference sequence). The trim removed 1 base at V and 2 bases at J, leaving 9 bases unmatched. CDR3 sequence (DNA): TGCAGTGCTAGAGTAATCGGCGGGGGGGAACCCTACGAGCAGTACTTC. Amino acids: CSARVIGGGEPYEQYF.

V gene TRBV7-9 combines with J gene TRBJ1-2; no clear D. The ends were cut back, 2 bases at V and 7 bases at J, with 8 bases in the middle. Germline CDR1 is SEHNR and CDR2 is FQNEAQ (reference sequence). The CDR3 is made up of 12 amino acids. CDR3 in DNA: TGTGCCAGCAGCTTAACGGTCTCTGGCTACACCTTC. It translates to CASSLTVSGYTF.

This clonotype appeared a few times. This chain connects TRBV4-2 to TRBJ2-2, with TRBD1 matching 9 bases. Germline V gene sequence: CDR1 LGHNA, CDR2 YNFKEQ. The CDR3 extends over 15 amino acids. J gave up 6 bases and V 8 bases, and 10 bases lay outside the gene matches. The CDR3 sequence is CASGNRDRDPGELFF. The CDR3 region has the DNA TGTGCCAGCGGAAACCGGGACAGGGATCCCGGGGAGCTGTTTTTT.

The V call is TRBV5-5, the J call TRBJ2-7, with 8 bases matching TRBD2. Germline V gene lookup returns CDR1 SGHKS and CDR2 YYEKEE (reference sequence). The ends lost 4 bases at V and 6 bases at J; junction bases unmatched: 9. The CDR3 is 14 residues long. The CDR3 loop is CASSMDGRGLEQYF. The CDR3 nucleotides read TGTGCCAGCAGCATGGACGGGAGGGGTCTCGAGCAGTACTTC.

The chain has TRBV5-6 and TRBJ2-3; 9 positions match TRBD2. The germline V gene encodes CDR1 SGHDT and CDR2 YYEEEE. V dropped 0 bases and J dropped 4; count of bases not matched to a gene: 9. This CDR3 spans 17 amino acids. The CDR3 DNA follows: TGTGCCAGCAGCTTGGGGGTAGCGGGGGAATGGTCAGATACGCAGTATTTT. The encoded protein is CASSLGVAGEWSDTQYF.

This clonotype appeared a few times. The genes are TRBV20-1 and TRBJ1-1; TRBD1 is a possible D gene (6 bases). V was pared by 3 bases and J by 5 bases, with 16 bases between. The CDR3 has 14 amino acids. Germline values: CDR1 DFQATT, CDR2 SNEGSKA (reference sequence). In DNA, the CDR3 is TGCAGTGCTAGGGACGGACAGAAGCTTACTGAAGCTTTCTTT. The encoded protein is CSARDGQKLTEAFF.

This rearrangement joins TRBV5-1 to TRBJ1-5; 8 bases agree with TRBD1. The germline V gene has CDR1 SGHRS and CDR2 YFSETQ. CDR3 length equals 16 residues. V dropped 4 bases and J dropped 0; count of bases not matched to a gene: 6. The CDR3, as DNA: TGCGCCAGCAGCCCTACAGGGGGGTATAGCAATCAGCCCCAGCATTTT. Translating it yields CASSPTGGYSNQPQHF.

This clonotype was counted only a few times. The gene calls are TRBV5-5 and TRBJ2-3; perhaps TRBD2 as D (5 bases). The germline gives CDR1 SGHKS, CDR2 YYEKEE (reference sequence). The CDR3 totals 14 residues. V was clipped by 5 bases and J by 6 bases, with 16 bases between them. The CDR3 DNA reads TGTGCCAGCAGTAACGACCCTAGCCGGGATACGCAGTATTTT. Amino acid sequence: CASSNDPSRDTQYF. Looking up the rest from reference TRBV5-5 and TRBJ2-3 gives the full variable domain: DAGVTQSPTHLIKTRGQQVTLRCSPISGHKSVSWYQQVLGQGPQFIFQYYEKEERGRGNFPDRFSARQFPNYSSELNVNALLLGDSALYLCASSNDPSRDTQYFGPGTRLTVL.

CDR3 nucleotides: TGTGCCAGCAGTGTTTTGGGCGACACCGGGGAGCTGTTTTTT. This gives the protein CASSVLGDTGELFF. The chain couples TRBV2 to TRBJ2-2; D remains unclear. V was shortened by 4 bases and J by 3 bases, with 9 bases between the two germline ends. From germline, CDR1 is SNHLY and CDR2 FYNNEI. The CDR3 runs 14 residues.

This clonotype came up many times. The chain recombines TRBV20-1 with TRBJ2-5; 16 bases line up with TRBD2. V lost 3 bases and J lost 7; bases outside the gene matches: 11. Germline V gives CDR1 DFQATT, CDR2 SNEGSKA (reference sequence). The CDR3 totals 17 residues. CDR3 sequence: CSARPGLAGGPRGTQYF. DNA for the CDR3: TGCAGTGCTAGGCCGGGACTAGCGGGAGGGCCGAGAGGGACCCAGTACTTC.

V gene TRBV28 combines with J gene TRBJ2-1; D may be TRBD2 (5 bases). The CDR3 is made up of 15 amino acids. The ends were cut back, 6 bases at V and 0 bases at J, with 12 bases in the middle. Germline CDR1 reads MDHEN; CDR2 reads SYDVKM. CDR3 DNA sequence: TGTGCCAGCAGACCTAGTGGGAGCTCCTACAATGAGCAGTTCTTC. Translation: CASRPSGSSYNEQFF.

V usage is TRBV5-1 and J usage is TRBJ2-7; no definite D call. Germline CDR1 and CDR2: SGHRS and YFSETQ. The CDR3 totals 14 residues. V was trimmed by 2 bases and J by 3 bases, leaving 12 bases between them. CDR3 amino acids: CASSFQSKNYEQYF. For the CDR3, the DNA is TGCGCCAGCAGCTTTCAGTCTAAAAACTACGAGCAGTACTTC.